Presented here are 25 T cell receptor beta chains from one specimen sequenced in a study of T cell changes during pregnancy in multiple sclerosis. The protocol was immunoSEQ multiplex PCR, while the TCRdb copy is restricted to in-frame clones and leaves out a portion. The data show approximately 88,000 clones, 94% seen once. The sample here was peripheral blood, taken in the third trimester of pregnancy. These receptors all come from a female donor with multiple sclerosis, enrolled in a pregnancy study.

The genes are TRBV6-5 and TRBJ1-1; TRBD1 is a possible D gene (6 bases). CDR3 length: 16 residues. The V gene's germline CDR1 is MNHEY and CDR2 SVGAGI. V lost 1 base and J 2 bases, leaving 14 bases between the germline ends. The CDR3 sequence: CASSYWPGARNTEAFF. CDR3 nucleotide sequence: TGTGCCAGCAGTTACTGGCCAGGGGCACGAAACACTGAAGCTTTCTTT.

V is TRBV7-9 and J is TRBJ1-1; possibly TRBD1 for D (6 bases). Germline CDR1 is SEHNR and CDR2 is FQNEAQ (reference sequence). Trimming pared 6 bases from V and 4 bases from J, leaving 12 bases between. The CDR3 is made up of 13 amino acids. CDR3 DNA: TGTGCCAGCAGATCAGGGGTAAGCACTGAAGCTTTCTTT. Translated: CASRSGVSTEAFF.

This rearrangement joins TRBV2 to TRBJ2-2; 8 nucleotides match TRBD1. CDR3 length: 15 residues. V was clipped by 4 bases and J by 6 bases; unmatched bases: 7. Germline CDR1 SNHLY, CDR2 FYNNEI. Written as DNA, the CDR3 is TGTGCCAGCAGTGGACAGGGGCTCACGTCCGGGGAGCTGTTTTTT. Its protein product is CASSGQGLTSGELFF.

The J gene is TRBJ2-1, the V gene TRBV6-5; D unclear. The ends were cut back, 0 bases at V and 1 base at J, with 7 bases in the middle. The CDR3 totals 15 residues. Germline V gene lookup returns CDR1 MNHEY and CDR2 SVGAGI. Here the CDR3 reads CASSYSLSSYNEQFF. The CDR3 DNA sequence: TGTGCCAGCAGTTACTCCCTGTCGTCCTACAATGAGCAGTTCTTC.

The chain links TRBV13 to TRBJ1-5; the D is unclear. Between the trimmed V and J ends, which lost 0 bases and 1 base, there was a span of 4 bases. From germline, CDR1 is PRHDT and CDR2 FYEKMQ (reference sequence). CDR3 length equals 14 residues. DNA for the CDR3: TGTGCCAGCAGCTTAGGATTAAGCAATCAGCCCCAGCATTTT. Translation gives CASSLGLSNQPQHF.

The V and J genes are TRBV19 and TRBJ2-3; 7 bases align to TRBD2. The V segment lost 9 bases and the J segment 6 bases; nucleotides outside the gene matches: 9. The germline V gene has CDR1 LNHDA and CDR2 SQIVND (reference sequence). This CDR3 contains 13 residues. CDR3 region: CASSVSGRDTQYF. CDR3 nucleotides: TGTGCCAGCTCGGTCTCCGGGAGGGATACGCAGTATTTT.

The gene calls are TRBV5-1 and TRBJ1-4; the D gene is possibly TRBD1 (6 bases). V was shortened by 2 bases and J by 7 bases, with 12 bases between the two germline ends. CDR1 SGHRS and CDR2 YFSETQ come from the germline V gene. This CDR3 is built from 14 residues. This CDR3 is CASSFFGGTEKLFF. The CDR3 DNA is TGCGCCAGCAGCTTTTTTGGGGGCACTGAAAAACTGTTTTTT.

A single count supports this clone. The chain joins TRBV29-1 to TRBJ2-7, with D maybe TRBD1 (8 bases). The CDR3 loop spans 14 amino acids. V was trimmed by 6 bases and J by 3 bases, leaving 18 bases between them. The germline V gene encodes CDR1 SQVTM and CDR2 ANQGSEA. CDR3 coding DNA: TGCAGCGTCGGGGGGACAGGAGGAAGCTACGAGCAGTACTTC. This gives the protein CSVGGTGGSYEQYF.

The rearrangement joins TRBV2 to TRBJ2-4; D call uncertain. Germline CDR1 SNHLY, CDR2 FYNNEI. The CDR3 is 15 residues long. V lost 3 bases and J 3 bases, leaving 12 bases between the germline ends. Here the CDR3 reads CASSDAYSSKNIQYF. CDR3 sequence (DNA): TGTGCCAGCAGTGACGCGTATTCGAGCAAAAACATTCAGTACTTC. The full variable domain, in which reference TRBV2 and TRBJ2-4 provide the parts outside the CDR3, is EPEVTQTPSHQVTQMGQEVILRCVPISNHLYFYWYRQILGQKVEFLVSFYNNEISEKSEIFDDQFSVERPDGSNFTLKIRSTKLEDSAMYFCASSDAYSSKNIQYFGAGTRLSVL.

This chain links TRBV6-1 with TRBJ2-1, with 7 bases matching TRBD1. The CDR3 is 15 residues long. V dropped 4 bases and J dropped 1; count of bases not matched to a gene: 4. Germline loops: CDR1 MNHNS, CDR2 SASEGT. The CDR3 coding sequence is TGTGCCAGCAGTGGACAGGGACGGTCCTACAATGAGCAGTTCTTC. Protein: CASSGQGRSYNEQFF.

The genes are TRBV6-1 and TRBJ2-7; 7 nucleotides align to TRBD2. V was pared by 3 bases and J by 5 bases, with 7 bases of the junction left unmatched. The CDR3 length is 14 residues. Germline assignment: CDR1 MNHNS and CDR2 SASEGT. The CDR3 region is CASSDRLAGDEQYF. For the CDR3, the DNA is TGTGCCAGCAGTGACCGACTAGCTGGCGACGAGCAGTACTTC.

The chain links TRBV6-5 to TRBJ2-1; 9 bases line up with TRBD2. With 6 bases clipped from V and 8 bases from J, the junction kept 8 bases outside the gene matches. Germline assignment: CDR1 MNHEY and CDR2 SVGAGI. The CDR3 consists of 14 residues. The chain's CDR3 is CASSKGLAADEQFF. In DNA form, the CDR3 reads TGTGCCAGCAGCAAGGGACTAGCTGCCGATGAGCAGTTCTTC.

The table lists this clone with a count of one. V and J are TRBV2 and TRBJ1-5; maybe TRBD1 (6 bases). The CDR3 sequence is 18 residues long. V was trimmed by 6 bases and J by 3 bases, leaving 24 bases between them. Germline CDR1 is SNHLY and CDR2 is FYNNEI. The CDR3 protein is CASSHLRTEIRINQPQHF. The CDR3, as DNA: TGTGCCAGCAGCCACCTTAGGACAGAGATTAGAATCAATCAGCCCCAGCATTTT. The full variable domain, rest sourced from reference TRBV2 and TRBJ1-5, is EPEVTQTPSHQVTQMGQEVILRCVPISNHLYFYWYRQILGQKVEFLVSFYNNEISEKSEIFDDQFSVERPDGSNFTLKIRSTKLEDSAMYFCASSHLRTEIRINQPQHFGDGTRLSIL.

The V call is TRBV2, the J call TRBJ2-7, with TRBD2 matching 11 bases. Germline V gene lookup returns CDR1 SNHLY and CDR2 FYNNEI. Unmatched junction bases numbered 3, after V lost 3 bases and J lost 2 bases. The CDR3 extends over 15 amino acids. The chain's CDR3 is CASSDLAGGPYEQYF. The CDR3 DNA is TGTGCCAGCAGTGATCTAGCGGGAGGCCCCTACGAGCAGTACTTC.

DNA of the CDR3: TGTGCCAGCAAAGAGGGGGCGAACACCGGGGAGCTGTTTTTT. This codes for CASKEGANTGELFF. This sequence joins TRBV13 and TRBJ2-2; D possibly corresponds to TRBD1 (6 bases). CDR3 size: 14 residues. Germline CDR1 PRHDT, CDR2 FYEKMQ (reference sequence). Trimming took 7 bases from V and 0 from J, leaving 9 bases between them.

This chain uses TRBV19 with TRBJ2-7, with D perhaps matching TRBD1 (6 bases). Germline V gives CDR1 LNHDA, CDR2 SQIVND (reference sequence). V lost 5 bases to trimming and J lost 1 base, with 15 bases between them. The CDR3 runs to 15 residues. The CDR3 sequence is CASSSRTVQSYEQYF. The CDR3 coding sequence is TGTGCCAGTAGTTCGAGGACAGTCCAGTCCTACGAGCAGTACTTC.

The rearrangement links TRBV27 to TRBJ2-7, with D possibly matching TRBD1 (6 bases). Germline V CDR1 and CDR2: MNHEY, SMNVEV (reference sequence). V was cut by 4 bases and J by 2 bases, with 12 bases left in between. The CDR3 sequence is 14 residues long. The CDR3 sequence is CASSWDKTAYEQYF. CDR3 nucleotides: TGTGCCAGCAGTTGGGACAAGACGGCCTACGAGCAGTACTTC.

The chain employs TRBV15 and TRBJ2-3; 7 nucleotides line up with TRBD1. CDR1 and CDR2 (germline): LNHNV, YYDKDF (reference sequence). Trimming cost V 0 bases and J 2 bases; bases outside gene matches: 11. The CDR3 sequence is 18 residues long. In DNA, the CDR3 is TGTGCCACCAGCAGAGATCCTCCTAGGGACAGAGTCACAGATACGCAGTATTTT. It yields the protein CATSRDPPRDRVTDTQYF.

The chain is built from TRBV7-9 and TRBJ2-1; 7 bases line up with TRBD2. CDR1 SEHNR and CDR2 FQNEAQ come from the germline V gene (reference sequence). CDR3 length: 14 amino acids. The V segment lost 5 bases and the J segment 2 bases; nucleotides outside the gene matches: 3. The CDR3 region is CASSGLAAYNEQFF. As DNA, the CDR3 is TGTGCCAGCAGCGGTCTAGCGGCCTACAATGAGCAGTTCTTC.

The rearrangement uses TRBV4-3 and TRBJ1-2; 7 bases align to TRBD1. There are 14 residues in the CDR3. Germline V lookup: CDR1 LGHNA, CDR2 YSLEER. With 4 bases clipped from V and 3 bases from J, the junction kept 5 bases outside the gene matches. The CDR3 sequence: CASSPGTVYYGYTF. Here the CDR3 DNA reads TGCGCCAGCAGCCCGGGGACAGTATACTATGGCTACACCTTC.

The gene calls are TRBV6-1 and TRBJ1-2, with unresolved D. The CDR3 runs 13 residues. Germline V gene lookup returns CDR1 MNHNS and CDR2 SASEGT. V was trimmed by 6 bases and J by 6 bases, leaving 14 bases between them. The CDR3 protein is CASRESGIHGYTF. DNA of the CDR3: TGTGCCAGCAGAGAATCGGGTATCCATGGCTACACCTTC.

The chain uses TRBV7-9 and TRBJ1-1; TRBD1 might be the D (5 bases). The CDR3 extends over 17 amino acids. V was shortened by 5 bases and J by 2 bases, with 21 bases between the two germline ends. Germline V gene sequence: CDR1 SEHNR, CDR2 FQNEAQ (reference sequence). The CDR3 loop reads CASSPHRTGGINTEAFF. CDR3 sequence (DNA): TGTGCCAGCAGCCCACACAGGACGGGGGGAATTAACACTGAAGCTTTCTTT.

The chain has TRBV6-5 and TRBJ2-3; no clear D. The CDR3 spans 14 residues. Germline CDR1 MNHEY, CDR2 SVGAGI. Trimming took 6 bases from V and 0 from J, leaving 10 bases between them. Written as DNA, the CDR3 is TGTGCCAGCAGACGACATTTTAGCACAGATACGCAGTATTTT. It yields the protein CASRRHFSTDTQYF.

The rearrangement uses TRBV7-2 and TRBJ2-1, with TRBD2 matching over 11 bases. V lost 5 bases, J lost 8 bases, and 5 bases stayed unmatched. The CDR3 is made up of 14 amino acids. Germline CDR1 reads SGHTA; CDR2 reads FQGNSA. The CDR3 nucleotides are TGTGCCAGCAGCCTAAGACTAGCGGGGCATGAGCAGTTCTTC. Protein: CASSLRLAGHEQFF.

CDR3 in amino acids: CASIQRGRQGVPYEQYF. The CDR3 coding sequence is TGTGCCAGCATCCAACGGGGGAGACAGGGGGTTCCCTACGAGCAGTACTTC. This sequence joins TRBV21-1 and TRBJ2-7; TRBD1, as called in the table, went unchecked against the DNA. TRBV21-1 is an annotated pseudogene. The CDR3 has 17 amino acids.